A single sample is the source of the 16 T cell receptor beta chains below, sequenced in a study of shared clonotypes between healthy human individuals. Measured with immunoSEQ multiplex PCR; TCRdb has only the in-frame clones, and not every one. The repertoire consists of millions of clones, with 95% occurring once and the leading ten covering approximately 0.13%. Sequences were obtained from naive CD4+ T cells sorted from blood. This sample's subset: CD45RA+ positively selected. These receptors were taken from a man between 18 and 29 years old in good health.

This chain joins TRBV19 and TRBJ2-3; possibly TRBD2 for D (7 bases). CDR3 length equals 16 residues. The V gene's germline CDR1 is LNHDA and CDR2 SQIVND (reference sequence). V shed 3 bases and J shed 6 bases, with 19 bases lying between them. CDR3 loop: CASSMGRGAPLDTQYF. The CDR3 nucleotides are TGTGCCAGTAGTATGGGACGGGGGGCCCCTTTGGATACGCAGTATTTT.

The rearrangement uses TRBV4-1 and TRBJ1-2; unclear D gene. The CDR3 contains 13 residues. V was trimmed by 0 bases and J by 7 bases, leaving 9 bases between them. The germline CDR1 and CDR2 sequences are MGHRA and YSYEKL. The DNA for the CDR3 is TGCGCCAGCAGCCAAGATCTGGGGTTTGGCTACACCTTC. Translating it yields CASSQDLGFGYTF.

The chain combines TRBV5-4 with TRBJ2-7; D may match TRBD1 or TRBD2 (5 bases each). The CDR3 sequence is 16 residues long. Germline V CDR1 and CDR2: SGHNT, YYREEE (reference sequence). Trimming removed 0 bases from V and 3 bases from J, with 16 bases in between. In nucleotides, the CDR3 is TGTGCCAGCAGCTTGGAAAGGACACTAGTATACTACGAGCAGTACTTC. This translates into CASSLERTLVYYEQYF. The full variable domain, in which reference TRBV5-4 and TRBJ2-7 provide the parts outside the CDR3, is ETGVTQSPTHLIKTRGQQVTLRCSSQSGHNTVSWYQQALGQGPQFIFQYYREEENGRGNFPPRFSGLQFPNYSSELNVNALELDDSALYLCASSLERTLVYYEQYFGPGTRLTVT.

Notes on this clone: Other nucleotide sequences in the sample specify the same CDR3. The chain recombines TRBV7-9 with TRBJ2-5, with D possibly TRBD1 on 6 matching bases. CDR3 size: 14 residues. Germline V lookup: CDR1 SEHNR, CDR2 FQNEAQ (reference sequence). V lost 4 bases and J lost 3, with 12 bases in between. In DNA form, the CDR3 reads TGTGCCAGCAGCTACCGACAGGACAAAGAGACCCAGTACTTC. This translates into CASSYRQDKETQYF.

The CDR3 protein is CASSLFLTGNTEAFF. The DNA of the CDR3 is TGTGCCAGCAGTTTATTCCTAACAGGGAATACAGAAGCTTTCTTT. The V and J genes are TRBV27 and TRBJ1-1; D perhaps matches TRBD1 (6 bases). Per the germline V gene, CDR1 is MNHEY and CDR2 is SMNVEV (reference sequence). The CDR3 runs to 15 residues. Trimming shortened V by 1 base and J by 8 bases, and 17 bases separated the two germline ends.

Regarding this clone: This sample also contains other DNA sequences that code for the same CDR3. The chain links TRBV7-2 to TRBJ2-3; D not certain. CDR3 length equals 12 residues. Deletions cut 5 bases from V and 2 bases from J, with 5 bases between. Germline values: CDR1 SGHTA, CDR2 FQGNSA. The CDR3 region has the DNA TGTGCCAGCAGCCGTTACACAGATACGCAGTATTTT. Amino acid sequence: CASSRYTDTQYF.

This chain links TRBV7-8 with TRBJ2-2, with 9 bases aligning to TRBD2. Per the germline V gene, CDR1 is SGHVS and CDR2 is FQNEAQ. Unmatched junction bases numbered 6, after V lost 5 bases and J lost 2 bases. CDR3 length: 16 residues. The CDR3 DNA follows: TGTGCCAGCAGCCGGACGACTAGCGGTAACACCGGGGAGCTGTTTTTT. Translating it yields CASSRTTSGNTGELFF.

The chain has TRBV5-1 and TRBJ2-7, with 12 bases fitting TRBD2. The germline V gene has CDR1 SGHRS and CDR2 YFSETQ. The CDR3 length is 18 residues. With V trimmed by 0 bases and J by 4 bases, 11 bases remained unmatched. CDR3 coding DNA: TGCGCCAGCAGCTTGGGGTTTCGACTAGCGGGAGTCGGGTACGAGCAGTACTTC. This codes for CASSLGFRLAGVGYEQYF.

The chain joins TRBV6-1 to TRBJ2-1, with TRBD1 matching 7 bases. The ends lost 1 base at V and 6 bases at J; junction bases unmatched: 6. The CDR3 runs 15 residues. The germline V gene has CDR1 MNHNS and CDR2 SASEGT. CDR3 protein: CASSEVGTAGNEQFF. The CDR3 nucleotides read TGTGCCAGCAGTGAAGTGGGGACAGCTGGCAATGAGCAGTTCTTC.

This rearrangement joins TRBV5-1 to TRBJ1-1, with D perhaps TRBD1 (6 bases). V lost 6 bases to trimming and J lost 1 base, with 13 bases between them. In germline, CDR1 is SGHRS, CDR2 YFSETQ. This CDR3 is 14 amino acids long. CDR3 sequence: CASTSGGPNTEAFF. For the CDR3, the DNA is TGCGCCAGCACCTCCGGGGGGCCGAACACTGAAGCTTTCTTT.

The rearrangement links TRBV30 to TRBJ1-3; no definite D call. Germline values: CDR1 GTSNPN, CDR2 SVGIG (reference sequence). CDR3 length equals 14 residues. The V end lost 2 bases, the J end lost 4 bases, and 12 bases lay between the germline ends. The CDR3 nucleotides are TGTGCCTGGAGTTCTGGTCAGGCCGGAAACACCATATATTTT. It is translated as CAWSSGQAGNTIYF.

This chain uses TRBV19 with TRBJ2-3; D is undetermined. The CDR3 extends over 15 amino acids. V was clipped by 2 bases and J by 1 base, with 10 bases between them. Germline CDR1 LNHDA, CDR2 SQIVND (reference sequence). CDR3 coding DNA: TGTGCCAGTAGTATAATGGCTCAACGCACAGATACGCAGTATTTT. It specifies CASSIMAQRTDTQYF.

This chain links TRBV6-6 with TRBJ2-7; a weak D match, TRBD1 (6 bases). The germline gives CDR1 MNHNY, CDR2 SVGAGI (reference sequence). The ends were cut back, 6 bases at V and 2 bases at J, with 14 bases in the middle. This CDR3 contains 14 residues. The CDR3 loop is CASSLDSTTYEQYF. The CDR3, as DNA: TGTGCCAGCAGCTTGGACAGCACAACCTACGAGCAGTACTTC.

The genes are TRBV9 and TRBJ1-6, with 7 bases matching TRBD1. Germline V gene data show CDR1 as SGDLS and CDR2 as YYNGEE. V trimming: 2 bases; J trimming: 10 bases; junction bases outside the gene matches: 15. There are 17 residues in the CDR3. Written as DNA, the CDR3 is TGTGCCAGCAGCGTTTTTCCTTCGACAGGGTCGGGGTCACCCCTCCACTTT. It encodes CASSVFPSTGSGSPLHF. Full variable domain (missing parts from reference TRBV9 and TRBJ1-6): DSGVTQTPKHLITATGQRVTLRCSPRSGDLSVYWYQQSLDQGLQFLIQYYNGEERAKGNILERFSAQQFPDLHSELNLSSLELGDSALYFCASSVFPSTGSGSPLHFGNGTRLTVT.

This chain uses TRBV4-3 with TRBJ2-7, with D perhaps matching TRBD2 (6 bases). The CDR3 runs 15 residues. Trimming shortened V by 0 bases and J by 2 bases, and 11 bases separated the two germline ends. CDR1 is LGHNA and CDR2 is YSLEER in the germline V gene. The CDR3 DNA reads as TGCGCCAGCAGCCAAGATCCCGGGGGAGCCTACGAGCAGTACTTC. Translated, it gives CASSQDPGGAYEQYF.

As for this clone: A junction boundary mismatches the germline segment, possibly from a read error. The chain uses TRBV29-1 and TRBJ1-2; tentatively, D is TRBD1 (6 bases). Per germline, CDR1 SQVTM and CDR2 ANQGSEA. The CDR3 sequence is 21 residues long. This chain's CDR3 is CSFEGGGWNFGEEYRNYGYTF. The CDR3 DNA is TGCAGCTTTGAAGGGGGAGGATGGAACTTCGGGGAGGAATACCGTAACTATGGCTACACCTTC.